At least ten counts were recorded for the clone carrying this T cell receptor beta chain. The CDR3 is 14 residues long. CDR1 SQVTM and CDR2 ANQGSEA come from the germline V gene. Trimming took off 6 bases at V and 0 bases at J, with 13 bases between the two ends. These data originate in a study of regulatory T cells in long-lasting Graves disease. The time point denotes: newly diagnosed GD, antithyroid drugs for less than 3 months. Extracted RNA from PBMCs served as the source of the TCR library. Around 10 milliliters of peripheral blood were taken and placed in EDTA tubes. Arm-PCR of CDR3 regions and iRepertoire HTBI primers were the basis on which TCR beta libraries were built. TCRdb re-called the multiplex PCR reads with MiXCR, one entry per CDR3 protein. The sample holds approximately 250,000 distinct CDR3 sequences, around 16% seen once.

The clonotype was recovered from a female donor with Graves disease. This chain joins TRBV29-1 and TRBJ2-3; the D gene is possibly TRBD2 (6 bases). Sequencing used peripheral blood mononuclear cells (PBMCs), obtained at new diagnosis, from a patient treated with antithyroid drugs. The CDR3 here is CSVGIAASTDTQYF. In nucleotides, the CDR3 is TGCAGCGTGGGGATAGCGGCTAGCACAGATACGCAGTATTTT.